This TCR beta chain was identified during a study of blood T cell repertoires in COVID-19. Background on the study: The United States, Italy and Spain supplied acute and convalescent COVID-19 samples. T cells, B-cell-depleted T cells, or PBMCs supplied cDNA or gDNA.

This clone was seen only once. V lost 6 bases to trimming and J lost 4 bases; unmatched junction nucleotides: 6. Germline lookup yields CDR1 LNHDA and CDR2 SQIVND (reference sequence). There are 14 residues in the CDR3. Per the original methods: Scientists estimated how many nucleated cells there were by amplifying reference gene primers. Repertoires were generated with immunoSEQ multiplex PCR, while TCRdb's copy carries only in-frame clones and drops some. V, J and clone size were drawn from that table, and D and trimming were deduced from the DNA. Of over 85,000 clones listed, more than 75% are singletons.

Sequencing was performed on peripheral blood. The chain recombines TRBV19 with TRBJ1-5, with TRBD1 matching over 7 bases. This clonotype was sampled from a man in his forties with acute or convalescent COVID-19. CDR3 nucleotide sequence: TGTGCCAGTAGAAGGGACAGCTTAAATCAGCCCCAGCATTTT. This sequence encodes CASRRDSLNQPQHF.